Listed below are T cell receptor beta chains from one sample, sequenced in a study of PD-L1 blockade in urothelial cancer. Some clones are missing from TCRdb's copy, which holds only in-frame ones; the method was immunoSEQ multiplex PCR. The data contain about 19,000 clones, around four fifths of them singletons. Sequenced here: PBMCs, sampled around atezolizumab (anti-PD-L1) treatment. The source is a man aged 50 or older with urothelial cancer. Both conserved end residues are part of each CDR3. D genes are given only for firm matches. Rows give clone size only sometimes, using once, few, many, or a class for an expanded clone.

J gene: TRBJ2-5
clone size: .
D gene: .
V gene: TRBV28
CDR3 DNA: TGTGCCAGCAGCTCCGGGAGACTTTCCGAAGAGACCCAGTACTTC
CDR3 protein: CASSSGRLSEETQYF

J gene: TRBJ2-1
clone size: .
D gene: .
V gene: TRBV2
CDR3 DNA: TGTGCCAGCAGTGGGAGGGGGCTGGGAGGTGAGCAGTTCTTC
CDR3 protein: CASSGRGLGGEQFF

J gene: TRBJ2-5
clone size: .
D gene: TRBD1
V gene: TRBV2
CDR3 DNA: TGTGCCAGCACCATACTCCGGGACAGGAAGACCCAGTACTTC
CDR3 protein: CASTILRDRKTQYF

J gene: TRBJ1-4
clone size: .
D gene: TRBD1
V gene: TRBV7-9
CDR3 DNA: TGTGCCAGCAGCCTACAGGGGGCGCAGGAAAAACTGTTTTTT
CDR3 protein: CASSLQGAQEKLFF

J gene: TRBJ2-5
clone size: .
D gene: TRBD1
V gene: TRBV5-1
CDR3 DNA: TGCGCCAGCAGCCCTGTAGGCTGGGACAGCCAAGAGACCCAGTACTTC
CDR3 protein: CASSPVGWDSQETQYF

J gene: TRBJ2-7
clone size: .
D gene: .
V gene: TRBV10-1
CDR3 DNA: TGCGCCAGCAGAGTGAGAGGAATATGTTCCTACGAGCAGTACTTC
CDR3 protein: CASRVRGICSYEQYF

J gene: TRBJ2-3
clone size: .
D gene: .
V gene: TRBV9
CDR3 DNA: TGTGCCAGCAGCGTAGGCTCCGGCAGGTACACAGATACGCAGTATTTT
CDR3 protein: CASSVGSGRYTDTQYF

J gene: TRBJ1-5
clone size: .
D gene: .
V gene: TRBV6-5
CDR3 DNA: TGTGCCAGCAGGAAGGGGAGGGCGCAGCCCCAGCATTTT
CDR3 protein: CASRKGRAQPQHF

J gene: TRBJ2-7
clone size: .
D gene: .
V gene: TRBV6-1
CDR3 DNA: TGTGCCAGCAGTCGGGAGCGCTCCTACGAGCAGTACTTC
CDR3 protein: CASSRERSYEQYF

J gene: TRBJ2-3
clone size: .
D gene: .
V gene: TRBV29-1
CDR3 DNA: TGCAGCGGGGAGGTGGGGAGCACAGATACGCAGTATTTT
CDR3 protein: CSGEVGSTDTQYF

J gene: TRBJ1-2
clone size: once
D gene: .
V gene: TRBV7-9
CDR3 DNA: TGTGCCAGCATATCAACAGGCACCGTCGGCTACACCTTC
CDR3 protein: CASISTGTVGYTF

J gene: TRBJ1-6
clone size: .
D gene: TRBD1
V gene: TRBV6-6
CDR3 DNA: TGTGCCAGCAGTTTATCGCAGGGGGAAAATTCACCCCTCCACTTT
CDR3 protein: CASSLSQGENSPLHF

J gene: TRBJ2-1
clone size: .
D gene: TRBD2
V gene: TRBV28
CDR3 DNA: TGTGCCAGCAGTTTTTCGGGGGGAAGAAATGAGCAGTTCTTC
CDR3 protein: CASSFSGGRNEQFF

J gene: TRBJ2-6
clone size: .
D gene: .
V gene: TRBV7-2
CDR3 DNA: TGTGCCAGCAGCTTGCCAGGCAGAGCACAAAGTCGGGCCAACGTCCTGACTTTC
CDR3 protein: CASSLPGRAQSRANVLTF

J gene: TRBJ1-4
clone size: .
D gene: TRBD1
V gene: TRBV2
CDR3 DNA: TGTGCCAGCAGTCGGACAGGGGGCTCTAATGAAAAACTGTTTTTT
CDR3 protein: CASSRTGGSNEKLFF

J gene: TRBJ1-1
clone size: once
D gene: TRBD1
V gene: TRBV10-3
CDR3 DNA: TGTGCCATCAGTGAGCCCCCGACAGGGGGTAACACTGAAGCTTTCTTT
CDR3 protein: CAISEPPTGGNTEAFF

J gene: TRBJ2-2
clone size: .
D gene: TRBD1
V gene: TRBV7-8
CDR3 DNA: TGTGCCAGCAGCAGAATGGACAGGGCGAACACCGGGGAGCTGTTTTTT
CDR3 protein: CASSRMDRANTGELFF

J gene: TRBJ2-1
clone size: .
D gene: .
V gene: TRBV15
CDR3 DNA: TGTGCCACCAGCAGAGATCTGGGGGCTGGACTCGATGAGCAGTTCTTC
CDR3 protein: CATSRDLGAGLDEQFF

J gene: TRBJ2-7
clone size: .
D gene: .
V gene: TRBV29-1
CDR3 DNA: TGCAGCGGCGCTAAAGGGACACCCTACGAGCAGTACTTC
CDR3 protein: CSGAKGTPYEQYF

J gene: TRBJ1-3
clone size: once
D gene: TRBD1
V gene: TRBV28
CDR3 DNA: TGTGCCAGCAGCCTAGGAACGACAGGGCCCTCTGGAAACACCATATATTTT
CDR3 protein: CASSLGTTGPSGNTIYF

J gene: TRBJ2-7
clone size: .
D gene: TRBD2
V gene: TRBV10-2
CDR3 DNA: TGCGCCAGTTACCTAGCGGGAGGCCCGTACGAGCAGTACTTC
CDR3 protein: CASYLAGGPYEQYF

J gene: TRBJ1-2
clone size: .
D gene: .
V gene: TRBV10-1
CDR3 DNA: TGCGCCAGCAGTCCCCGCGGACAGTTCTATGGCTACACCTTC
CDR3 protein: CASSPRGQFYGYTF

J gene: TRBJ2-1
clone size: once
D gene: TRBD2
V gene: TRBV7-8
CDR3 DNA: TGTGCCAGCAGCTTAGCGGCGGCTAGCGGGAGGGGCCAGTTCTTC
CDR3 protein: CASSLAAASGRGQFF

J gene: TRBJ2-4
clone size: .
D gene: .
V gene: TRBV5-6
CDR3 DNA: TGTGCCAGCAGCTCGGAGGGGAGAAACATTCAGTACTTC
CDR3 protein: CASSSEGRNIQYF

J gene: TRBJ2-3
clone size: .
D gene: .
V gene: TRBV9
CDR3 DNA: TGTGCCAGCAGCGTAACCCCAGGGAGGGGGGGATACACAGATACGCAGTATTTT
CDR3 protein: CASSVTPGRGGYTDTQYF

J gene: TRBJ2-7
clone size: .
D gene: .
V gene: TRBV16
CDR3 DNA: TGTGCCAGCAGCCTACATCGGGGGGCCTCAGGGTACGAGCAGTACTTC
CDR3 protein: CASSLHRGASGYEQYF

J gene: TRBJ1-1
clone size: .
D gene: .
V gene: TRBV28
CDR3 DNA: TGTGCCAGCGCCCAGGGAGGTGAAAGCACTGAAGCTTTCTTT
CDR3 protein: CASAQGGESTEAFF

J gene: TRBJ1-1
clone size: .
D gene: .
V gene: TRBV5-1
CDR3 DNA: TGCGCCAGCAGCTTGTCGGCAGGACGGGGCACTGAAGCTTTCTTT
CDR3 protein: CASSLSAGRGTEAFF

J gene: TRBJ2-5
clone size: .
D gene: TRBD1
V gene: TRBV5-1
CDR3 DNA: TGCGCCAGCAGCCAGCAGGGGGCGCCTGAGACCCAGTACTTC
CDR3 protein: CASSQQGAPETQYF

J gene: TRBJ2-2
clone size: .
D gene: .
V gene: TRBV5-1
CDR3 DNA: TGCGCCAGCTCAGCACAGGTTCAGGGCGGGGAGCTGTTTTTT
CDR3 protein: CASSAQVQGGELFF

J gene: TRBJ1-2
clone size: medium-sized
D gene: .
V gene: TRBV4-1
CDR3 DNA: TGCGCCAGCAGCCAAGGGGAGGGACCCTATGGCTACACCTTC
CDR3 protein: CASSQGEGPYGYTF

J gene: TRBJ1-1
clone size: .
D gene: .
V gene: TRBV6-5
CDR3 DNA: TGTGCCAGCAGTCCCGGACAGTACACTGAAGCTTTCTTT
CDR3 protein: CASSPGQYTEAFF

J gene: TRBJ2-5
clone size: few
D gene: TRBD2
V gene: TRBV4-1
CDR3 DNA: TGCGCCAGCAGCCATCCGGCCGCTCTAGCGGGGGGATCCGCGGACCAAGAGACCCAGTACTTC
CDR3 protein: CASSHPAALAGGSADQETQYF

J gene: TRBJ2-5
clone size: .
D gene: TRBD1
V gene: TRBV10-3
CDR3 DNA: TGTGCCATCAGTGGGACAGGGGGCAGGGAGACCCAGTACTTC
CDR3 protein: CAISGTGGRETQYF

J gene: TRBJ1-1
clone size: .
D gene: TRBD1
V gene: TRBV10-1
CDR3 DNA: TGCGCCAGCAGTAGACAGGGGAACACTGAAGCTTTCTTT
CDR3 protein: CASSRQGNTEAFF

J gene: TRBJ2-4
clone size: .
D gene: .
V gene: TRBV7-2
CDR3 DNA: TGTGCCAGCAGCGGACGGGGGGCGAAAAACATTCAGTACTTC
CDR3 protein: CASSGRGAKNIQYF

J gene: TRBJ2-1
clone size: .
D gene: .
V gene: TRBV4-2
CDR3 DNA: TGTGCCAGCAGCCAAGAGAGGGGGGGGATAAATGAGCAGTTCTTC
CDR3 protein: CASSQERGGINEQFF

J gene: TRBJ1-2
clone size: once
D gene: .
V gene: TRBV6-5
CDR3 DNA: TGTGCCACCCGAATCGACAGTAATGACTATGGCTACACCTTC
CDR3 protein: CATRIDSNDYGYTF

J gene: TRBJ2-5
clone size: .
D gene: TRBD2
V gene: TRBV10-1
CDR3 DNA: TGCGCCAGCAGTGAGTCAGCGGGGGGCAGAGAGACCCAGTACTTC
CDR3 protein: CASSESAGGRETQYF

J gene: TRBJ2-2
clone size: .
D gene: .
V gene: TRBV7-8
CDR3 DNA: TGTGCCAGCAGCTTAGGGGGAGATCACACCGGGGAGCTGTTTTTT
CDR3 protein: CASSLGGDHTGELFF

J gene: TRBJ2-7
clone size: .
D gene: .
V gene: TRBV11-2
CDR3 DNA: TGTGCCAGCAGCTCGGACACGAGCTCCTACGAGCAGTACTTC
CDR3 protein: CASSSDTSSYEQYF

J gene: TRBJ2-1
clone size: once
D gene: TRBD2
V gene: TRBV15
CDR3 DNA: TGTGCCACCAGCAGAGACAAGACTAGCGGGACCCATGAGCAGTTCTTC
CDR3 protein: CATSRDKTSGTHEQFF

J gene: TRBJ1-1
clone size: .
D gene: TRBD1
V gene: TRBV9
CDR3 DNA: TGTGCCAGCAGCCCCCGACAGGGTCAGACTGAAGCTTTCTTT
CDR3 protein: CASSPRQGQTEAFF

J gene: TRBJ2-3
clone size: .
D gene: TRBD2
V gene: TRBV7-2
CDR3 DNA: TGTGCCAGCAGCTCTAGCGGGGGAGGAGCAGATACGCAGTATTTT
CDR3 protein: CASSSSGGGADTQYF

J gene: TRBJ1-5
clone size: .
D gene: .
V gene: TRBV19
CDR3 DNA: .
CDR3 protein: CASTSAGQVNQPQHF

J gene: TRBJ1-2
clone size: few
D gene: .
V gene: TRBV19
CDR3 DNA: TGTGCCAGTAGTACCCGACAGGCCGGCTACACCTTC
CDR3 protein: CASSTRQAGYTF

J gene: TRBJ2-5
clone size: .
D gene: .
V gene: TRBV18
CDR3 DNA: TGTGCCAGCTCACCAACGAAAGTGGGCACAGAGACCCAGTACTTC
CDR3 protein: CASSPTKVGTETQYF

J gene: TRBJ2-3
clone size: once
D gene: .
V gene: TRBV18
CDR3 DNA: TGTGCCAGCTCACTTCAGGGGGAGGCAGATACGCAGTATTTT
CDR3 protein: CASSLQGEADTQYF

J gene: TRBJ1-2
clone size: few
D gene: .
V gene: TRBV7-9
CDR3 DNA: TGTGCCAGCAGCTTAGGGGGGGATGGCTACACCTTC
CDR3 protein: CASSLGGDGYTF

J gene: TRBJ1-1
clone size: .
D gene: .
V gene: TRBV6-1
CDR3 DNA: TGTGCCAGCAGTCCCCAGAACACTGAAGCTTTCTTT
CDR3 protein: CASSPQNTEAFF

J gene: TRBJ1-2
clone size: .
D gene: .
V gene: TRBV9
CDR3 DNA: TGTGCCAGCAGCGTAGTAGCTAACTATGGCTACACCTTC
CDR3 protein: CASSVVANYGYTF